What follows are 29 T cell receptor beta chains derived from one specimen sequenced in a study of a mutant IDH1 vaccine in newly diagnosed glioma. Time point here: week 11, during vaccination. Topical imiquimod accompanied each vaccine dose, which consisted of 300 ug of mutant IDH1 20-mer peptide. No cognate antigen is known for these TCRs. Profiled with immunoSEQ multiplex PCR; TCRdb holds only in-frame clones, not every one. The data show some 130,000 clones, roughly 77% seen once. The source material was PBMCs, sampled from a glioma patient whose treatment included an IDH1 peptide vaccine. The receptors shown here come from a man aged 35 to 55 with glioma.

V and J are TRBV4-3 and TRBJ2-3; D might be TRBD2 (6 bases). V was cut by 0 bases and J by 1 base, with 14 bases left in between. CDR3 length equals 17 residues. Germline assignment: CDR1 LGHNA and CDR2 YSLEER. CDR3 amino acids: CASSQDTLRRGTDTQYF. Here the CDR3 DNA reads TGCGCCAGCAGCCAAGATACTTTGAGGAGGGGCACAGATACGCAGTATTTT.

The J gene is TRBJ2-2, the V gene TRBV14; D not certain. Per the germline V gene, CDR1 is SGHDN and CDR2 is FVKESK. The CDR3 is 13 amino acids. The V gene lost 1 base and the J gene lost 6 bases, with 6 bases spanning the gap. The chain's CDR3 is CASSQAPPGELFF. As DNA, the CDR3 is TGTGCCAGCAGCCAAGCCCCCCCCGGGGAGCTGTTTTTT.

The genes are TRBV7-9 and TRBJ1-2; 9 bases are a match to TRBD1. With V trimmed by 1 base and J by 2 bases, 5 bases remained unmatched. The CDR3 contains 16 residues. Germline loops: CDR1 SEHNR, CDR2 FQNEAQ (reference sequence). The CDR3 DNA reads TGTGCCAGCAGCTTAGACAGGGGGCGGGAAAACTATGGCTACACCTTC. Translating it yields CASSLDRGRENYGYTF.

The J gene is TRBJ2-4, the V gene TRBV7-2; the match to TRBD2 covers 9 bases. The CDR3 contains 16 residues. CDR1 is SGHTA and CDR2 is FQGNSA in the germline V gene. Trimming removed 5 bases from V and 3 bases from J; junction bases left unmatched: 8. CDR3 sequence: CASSLTSSGVKNIQYF. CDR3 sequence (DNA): TGTGCCAGCAGCCTTACGTCTAGCGGGGTCAAAAACATTCAGTACTTC.

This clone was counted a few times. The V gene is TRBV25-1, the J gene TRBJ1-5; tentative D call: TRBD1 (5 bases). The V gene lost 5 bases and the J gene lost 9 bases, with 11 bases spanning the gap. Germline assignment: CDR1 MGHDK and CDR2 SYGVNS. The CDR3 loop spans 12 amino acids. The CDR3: CASSTTGTPQHF. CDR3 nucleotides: TGTGCCAGCAGTACCACAGGTACGCCCCAGCATTTT.

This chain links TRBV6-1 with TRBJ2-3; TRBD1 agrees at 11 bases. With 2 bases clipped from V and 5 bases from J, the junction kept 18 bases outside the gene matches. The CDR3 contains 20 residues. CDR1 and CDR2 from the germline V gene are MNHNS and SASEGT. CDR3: CASSERMGQGGQSWGDTQYF. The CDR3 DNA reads TGTGCCAGCAGTGAACGAATGGGACAGGGGGGACAAAGCTGGGGAGATACGCAGTATTTT.

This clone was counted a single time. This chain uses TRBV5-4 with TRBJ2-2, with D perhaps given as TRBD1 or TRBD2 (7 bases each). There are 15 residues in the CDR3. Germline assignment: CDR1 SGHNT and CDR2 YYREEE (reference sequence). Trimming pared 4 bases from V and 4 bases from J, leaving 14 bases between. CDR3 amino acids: CASSRDREGTGELFF. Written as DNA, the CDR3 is TGTGCCAGCAGCCGCGACAGGGAGGGCACCGGGGAGCTGTTTTTT.

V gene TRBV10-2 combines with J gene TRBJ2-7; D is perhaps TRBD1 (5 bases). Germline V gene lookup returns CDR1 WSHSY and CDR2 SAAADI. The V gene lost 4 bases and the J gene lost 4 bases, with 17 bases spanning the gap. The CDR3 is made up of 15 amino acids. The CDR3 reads CASSVRDMGRYEQYF. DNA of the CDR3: TGCGCCAGCAGTGTTCGAGATATGGGGCGTTACGAGCAGTACTTC.

The DNA of the CDR3 is TGTGCCAACCTAACCGGGGGGGGCAAGGGGTTTAGCAATCAGCCCCAGCATTTT. This codes for CANLTGGGKGFSNQPQHF. The chain has TRBV27 and TRBJ1-5; a weak D match, TRBD1 (6 bases). Looked up from germline, CDR1 is MNHEY and CDR2 is SMNVEV (reference sequence). This CDR3 is 18 amino acids long. V was shortened by 10 bases and J by 0 bases, with 25 bases between the two germline ends.

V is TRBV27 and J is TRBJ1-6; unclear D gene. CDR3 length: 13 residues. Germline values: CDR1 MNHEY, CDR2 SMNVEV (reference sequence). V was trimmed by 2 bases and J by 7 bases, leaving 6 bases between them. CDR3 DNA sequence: TGTGCCAGCAGTTTAGCCGGGAATTCACCCCTCCACTTT. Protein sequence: CASSLAGNSPLHF.

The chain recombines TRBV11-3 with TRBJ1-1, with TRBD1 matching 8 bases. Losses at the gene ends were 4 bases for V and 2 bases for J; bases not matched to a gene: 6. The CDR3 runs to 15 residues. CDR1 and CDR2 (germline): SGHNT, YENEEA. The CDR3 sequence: CASSSSTGVNTEAFF. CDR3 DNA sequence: TGTGCCAGCAGCTCCTCGACAGGGGTCAACACTGAAGCTTTCTTT.

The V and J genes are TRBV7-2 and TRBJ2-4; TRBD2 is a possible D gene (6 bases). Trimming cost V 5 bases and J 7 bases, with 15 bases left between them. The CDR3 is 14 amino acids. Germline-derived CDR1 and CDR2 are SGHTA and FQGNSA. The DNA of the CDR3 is TGTGCCAGCAGCCATGGAGGGCTTTTTAACATTCAGTACTTC. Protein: CASSHGGLFNIQYF.

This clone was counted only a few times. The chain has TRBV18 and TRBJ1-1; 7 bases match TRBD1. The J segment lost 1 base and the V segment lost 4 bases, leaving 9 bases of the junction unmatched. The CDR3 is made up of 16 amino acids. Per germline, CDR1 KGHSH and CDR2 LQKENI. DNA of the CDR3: TGTGCCAGCTCACTCAGGTCCGGGACAGCGAACACTGAAGCTTTCTTT. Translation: CASSLRSGTANTEAFF.

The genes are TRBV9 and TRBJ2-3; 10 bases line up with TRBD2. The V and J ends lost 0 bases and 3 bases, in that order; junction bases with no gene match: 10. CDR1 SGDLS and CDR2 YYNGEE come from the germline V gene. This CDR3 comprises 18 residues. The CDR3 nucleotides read TGTGCCAGCAGCGTAGTTTCAGCGGGGGGGCGGAGTACAGATACGCAGTATTTT. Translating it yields CASSVVSAGGRSTDTQYF.

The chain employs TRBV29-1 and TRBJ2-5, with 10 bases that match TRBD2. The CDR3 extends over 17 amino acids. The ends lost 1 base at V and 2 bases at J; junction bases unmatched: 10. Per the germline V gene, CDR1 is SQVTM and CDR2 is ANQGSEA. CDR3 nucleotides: TGCAGCGTTGAAGCTGGGGCTAGCGGGGGCCTTCAAGAGACCCAGTACTTC. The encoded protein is CSVEAGASGGLQETQYF.

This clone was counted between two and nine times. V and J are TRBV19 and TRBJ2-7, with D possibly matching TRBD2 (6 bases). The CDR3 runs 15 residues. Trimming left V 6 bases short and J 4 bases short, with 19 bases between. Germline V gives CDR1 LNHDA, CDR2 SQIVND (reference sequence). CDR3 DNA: TGTGCCAGTAGCCCCTCCGGGAGAGTCTCATACGAGCAGTACTTC. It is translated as CASSPSGRVSYEQYF.

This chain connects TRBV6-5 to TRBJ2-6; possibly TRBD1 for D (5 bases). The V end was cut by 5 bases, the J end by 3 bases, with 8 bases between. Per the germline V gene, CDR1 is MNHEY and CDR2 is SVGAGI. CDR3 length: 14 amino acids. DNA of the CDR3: TGTGCCAGCAGTGGGCAGGGTGGGGCCAACGTCCTGACTTTC. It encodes CASSGQGGANVLTF.

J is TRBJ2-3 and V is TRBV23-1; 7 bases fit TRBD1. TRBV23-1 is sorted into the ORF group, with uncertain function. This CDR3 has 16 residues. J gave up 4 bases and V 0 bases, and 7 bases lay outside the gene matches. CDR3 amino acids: CASSQSRQGFSDTQYF. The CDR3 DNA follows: TGCGCCAGCAGTCAATCCAGACAGGGATTTTCAGATACGCAGTATTTT.

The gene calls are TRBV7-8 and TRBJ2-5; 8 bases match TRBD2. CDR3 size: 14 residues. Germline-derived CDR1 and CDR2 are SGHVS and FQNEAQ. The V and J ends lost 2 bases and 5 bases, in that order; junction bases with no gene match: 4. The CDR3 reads CASSLPRGGETQYF. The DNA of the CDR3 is TGTGCCAGCAGCTTACCCCGGGGGGGGGAGACCCAGTACTTC.

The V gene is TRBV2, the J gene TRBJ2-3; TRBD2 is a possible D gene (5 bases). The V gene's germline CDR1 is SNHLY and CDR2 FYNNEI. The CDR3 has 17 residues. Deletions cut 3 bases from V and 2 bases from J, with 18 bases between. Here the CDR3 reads CASSEEEIVLSTDTQYF. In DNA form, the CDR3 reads TGTGCCAGCAGTGAGGAGGAGATTGTTTTATCCACAGATACGCAGTATTTT.

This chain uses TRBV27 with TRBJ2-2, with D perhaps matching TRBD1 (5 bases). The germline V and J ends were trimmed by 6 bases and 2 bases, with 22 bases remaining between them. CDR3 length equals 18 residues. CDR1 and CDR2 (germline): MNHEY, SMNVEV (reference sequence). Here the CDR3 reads CASRILDQGADNTGELFF. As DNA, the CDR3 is TGTGCCAGCAGGATTCTCGACCAGGGCGCTGATAACACCGGGGAGCTGTTTTTT.

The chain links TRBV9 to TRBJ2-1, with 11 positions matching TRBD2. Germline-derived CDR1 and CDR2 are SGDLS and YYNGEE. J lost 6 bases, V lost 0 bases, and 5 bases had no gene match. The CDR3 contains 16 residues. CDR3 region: CASSVGPSGRPNEQFF. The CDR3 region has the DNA TGTGCCAGCAGCGTAGGTCCTAGCGGGAGGCCCAATGAGCAGTTCTTC.

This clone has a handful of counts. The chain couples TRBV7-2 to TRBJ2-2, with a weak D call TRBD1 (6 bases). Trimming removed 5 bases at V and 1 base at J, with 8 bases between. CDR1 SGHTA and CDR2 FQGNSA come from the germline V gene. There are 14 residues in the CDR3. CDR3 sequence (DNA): TGTGCCAGCAGCCAGGGACAGAACACCGGGGAGCTGTTTTTT. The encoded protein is CASSQGQNTGELFF.

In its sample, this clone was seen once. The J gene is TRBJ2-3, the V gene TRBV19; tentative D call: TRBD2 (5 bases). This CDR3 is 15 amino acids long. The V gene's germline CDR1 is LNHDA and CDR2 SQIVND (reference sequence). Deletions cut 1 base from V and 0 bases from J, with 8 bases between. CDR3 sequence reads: CASSIGSGSTDTQYF. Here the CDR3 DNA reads TGTGCCAGTAGTATAGGGAGCGGCAGCACAGATACGCAGTATTTT.

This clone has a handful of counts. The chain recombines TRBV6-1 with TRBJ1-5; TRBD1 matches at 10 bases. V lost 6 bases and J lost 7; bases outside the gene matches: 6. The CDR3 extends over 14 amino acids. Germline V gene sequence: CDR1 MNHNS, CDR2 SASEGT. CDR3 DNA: TGTGCCAGCAGGGAGACAGGGGGCGGGCAGCCCCAGCATTTT. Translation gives CASRETGGGQPQHF.

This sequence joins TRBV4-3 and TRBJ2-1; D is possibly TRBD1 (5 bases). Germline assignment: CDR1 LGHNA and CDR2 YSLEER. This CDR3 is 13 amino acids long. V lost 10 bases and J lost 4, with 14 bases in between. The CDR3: CAKDGATYNEQFF. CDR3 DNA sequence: TGCGCCAAAGATGGGGCCACGTACAATGAGCAGTTCTTC.

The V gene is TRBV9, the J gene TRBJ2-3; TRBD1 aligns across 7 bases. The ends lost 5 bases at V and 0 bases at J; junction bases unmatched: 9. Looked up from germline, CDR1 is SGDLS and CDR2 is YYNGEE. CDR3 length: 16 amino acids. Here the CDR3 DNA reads TGTGCCAGCAGTCCTACAGGGGCTCTAAGCACAGATACGCAGTATTTT. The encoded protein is CASSPTGALSTDTQYF.

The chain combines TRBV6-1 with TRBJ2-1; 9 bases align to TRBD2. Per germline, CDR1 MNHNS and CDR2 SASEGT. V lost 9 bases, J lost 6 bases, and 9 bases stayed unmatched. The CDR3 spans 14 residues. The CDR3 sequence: CASQPGLALNEQFF. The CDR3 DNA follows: TGTGCCAGTCAACCGGGACTAGCCCTCAATGAGCAGTTCTTC.

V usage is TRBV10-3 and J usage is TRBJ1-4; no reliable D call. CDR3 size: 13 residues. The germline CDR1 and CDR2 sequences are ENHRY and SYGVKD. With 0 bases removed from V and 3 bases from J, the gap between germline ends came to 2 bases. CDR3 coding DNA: TGTGCCATCAGTGAGTCGCCTAATGAAAAACTGTTTTTT. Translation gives CAISESPNEKLFF.